These 14 T cell receptor beta chains were sequenced from one sample in a study of blood T cell repertoires in COVID-19. Sequencing used immunoSEQ multiplex PCR; TCRdb keeps in-frame clones, though not all of them. Of a few hundred thousand clones in the sample, over 75% were seen once. The specimen sequenced was PBMCs or T cells enriched from blood (not recorded which). These receptors all stem from a woman in her 30s who had recovered from COVID-19.

This chain connects TRBV29-1 to TRBJ2-7, with 7 bases aligning to TRBD1. V lost 5 bases, J lost 7 bases, and 5 bases stayed unmatched. The germline CDR1 and CDR2 sequences are SQVTM and ANQGSEA. This CDR3 contains 11 residues. CDR3 DNA: TGCAGCGTTAAGGGGGCATATGAGCAGTACTTC. This translates into CSVKGAYEQYF.

Worth noting for this clone: This same CDR3 is encoded by further DNA sequences in the sample. V usage is TRBV19 and J usage is TRBJ2-7; 8 nucleotides match TRBD1. Germline-derived CDR1 and CDR2 are LNHDA and SQIVND (reference sequence). With 3 bases clipped from V and 2 bases from J, the junction kept 3 bases outside the gene matches. The CDR3 is 14 residues long. Here the CDR3 reads CASSIGTGTYEQYF. For the CDR3, the DNA is TGTGCCAGTAGTATTGGGACAGGAACCTACGAGCAGTACTTC.

A remark on this clone: A junction end diverges from the germline sequence, so it may reflect a read error. The chain joins TRBV6-2 or TRBV6-3 to TRBJ1-1; D is perhaps TRBD1 (5 bases). CDR3 length equals 18 residues. Per the germline V gene, CDR1 is MNHEY and CDR2 is SVGEGT. The CDR3 reads CASTYTPGRGFKDTEAFF. The CDR3 DNA follows: TGTGCCAGCACTTACACCCCAGGACGGGGGTTTAAGGACACTGAAGCTTTCTTT.

This clone has only a few counts. This chain joins TRBV16 and TRBJ1-5; TRBD1 matches at 8 bases. Germline values: CDR1 KGHSY, CDR2 FQNENV. This CDR3 region has 16 residues. V lost 2 bases, J lost 4 bases, and 7 bases stayed unmatched. CDR3 amino acids: CASSQQTGEGNQPQHF. CDR3 nucleotides: TGTGCCAGCAGCCAACAGACAGGGGAGGGAAATCAGCCCCAGCATTTT.

The chain has TRBV5-4 and TRBJ2-5, with D perhaps TRBD1 (6 bases). CDR1 and CDR2 (germline): SGHNT, YYREEE (reference sequence). CDR3 length: 13 amino acids. Deletions cut 0 bases from V and 5 bases from J, with 8 bases between. The CDR3 DNA sequence: TGTGCCAGCAGCTTGGGGGGGCTTGAGACCCAGTACTTC. This encodes CASSLGGLETQYF. Based on the CDR3 plus reference TRBV5-4 and TRBJ2-5, the full variable domain is ETGVTQSPTHLIKTRGQQVTLRCSSQSGHNTVSWYQQALGQGPQFIFQYYREEENGRGNFPPRFSGLQFPNYSSELNVNALELDDSALYLCASSLGGLETQYFGPGTRLLVL.

The gene calls are TRBV4-2 and TRBJ2-3; 9 bases align to TRBD2. The CDR3 spans 16 residues. V was pared by 2 bases and J by 7 bases, with 10 bases of the junction left unmatched. Germline CDR1 reads LGHNA; CDR2 reads YNFKEQ. CDR3 in DNA: TGTGCCAGCAGCCAACGGGGCGGGGGGGCCCAATATACGCAGTATTTT. Its translation: CASSQRGGGAQYTQYF.

The gene calls are TRBV24-1 and TRBJ2-2; 8 bases agree with TRBD2. This CDR3 region has 16 residues. J lost 1 base, V lost 2 bases, and 2 bases had no gene match. From germline, CDR1 is KGHDR and CDR2 SFDVKD. The CDR3 is CATSDWSGGNTGELFF. The CDR3 DNA follows: TGTGCCACCAGTGATTGGAGCGGGGGGAACACCGGGGAGCTGTTTTTT.

This rearrangement joins TRBV3-1 (or the pseudogene TRBV3-2) to TRBJ2-3; 7 positions agree with TRBD1. Germline V gene sequence: CDR1 LGHDT, CDR2 YNNKEL (reference sequence). V lost 0 bases and J lost 2; bases outside the gene matches: 8. This CDR3 comprises 17 residues. CDR3: CASSQDRAGGSTDTQYF. The CDR3 nucleotides read TGTGCCAGCAGCCAAGATCGGGCAGGGGGATCCACAGATACGCAGTATTTT.

This clone has more than one count but fewer than ten. The DNA of the CDR3 is TGTGCCTGGAACGGGTACGGAAACACTGAAGCTTTCTTT. Its translation is CAWNGYGNTEAFF. The V call is TRBV30, the J call TRBJ1-1; D gene ambiguous. Trimming took 4 bases from V and 2 from J, leaving 11 bases between them. The length of the CDR3 is 13 residues. CDR1 and CDR2 (germline): GTSNPN, SVGIG (reference sequence).

CDR3 amino acids: CASSGTNYGYTF. Here the CDR3 DNA reads TGTGCCAGCAGTGGTACTAACTATGGCTACACCTTC. The J gene is TRBJ1-2, the V gene TRBV2; no clear D. Germline CDR1 reads SNHLY; CDR2 reads FYNNEI. V was clipped by 4 bases and J by 0 bases, with 3 bases between them. CDR3 length equals 12 residues.

The V gene is TRBV9, the J gene TRBJ2-1; D is perhaps TRBD2 (6 bases). V was trimmed by 0 bases and J by 8 bases, leaving 15 bases between them. This CDR3 is built from 15 residues. The V gene's germline CDR1 is SGDLS and CDR2 YYNGEE. The CDR3 coding sequence is TGTGCCAGCAGCGTAGGTAGTCTTCCGGGAGATGAGCAGTTCTTC. The encoded protein is CASSVGSLPGDEQFF. Full variable domain (missing parts from reference TRBV9 and TRBJ2-1): DSGVTQTPKHLITATGQRVTLRCSPRSGDLSVYWYQQSLDQGLQFLIQYYNGEERAKGNILERFSAQQFPDLHSELNLSSLELGDSALYFCASSVGSLPGDEQFFGPGTRLTVL.

V usage is TRBV5-4 and J usage is TRBJ1-5, with 9 nucleotides matching TRBD1. V was clipped by 6 bases and J by 7 bases; unmatched bases: 14. This CDR3 contains 16 residues. CDR1 is SGHNT, CDR2 YYREEE, per germline (reference sequence). CDR3 amino acids: CASIYLGTGPRQPQHF. The CDR3 DNA sequence: TGTGCCAGCATCTACCTCGGGACAGGGCCTCGGCAGCCCCAGCATTTT.

V and J are TRBV5-4 and TRBJ2-3, with TRBD2 as a possible D gene (5 bases). With 4 bases removed from V and 3 bases from J, the gap between germline ends came to 12 bases. The CDR3 extends over 14 amino acids. Germline CDR1 and CDR2: SGHNT and YYREEE (reference sequence). CDR3 nucleotides: TGTGCCAGCAGCCCGGAGGCGGGTACAGATACGCAGTATTTT. Protein product: CASSPEAGTDTQYF.

CDR3 nucleotide sequence: TGTGCCAGCAGCCATGCAGGGACAGCCACCCCGTACTTC. Protein: CASSHAGTATPYF. The rearrangement joins TRBV3-1 (or the pseudogene TRBV3-2) to TRBJ2-7, with 7 positions matching TRBD1. The CDR3 runs 13 residues. CDR1 is LGHDT, CDR2 YNNKEL, per germline (reference sequence). J gave up 12 bases and V 3 bases, and 11 bases lay outside the gene matches.